One sample yielded the 10 T cell receptor beta chains listed below, sequenced in a study of cytomegalovirus exposure and HLA in healthy donors (dated by TCRdb to 2016 to 2017). To prepare the library, the immunoSEQ multiplex PCR assay was applied. In TCRdb, the immuneACCESS table is reduced to in-frame sequences with V and J assigned. These tables do not hold every clone; where another copy was compared, an unresolved V gene accounts for under half, and the others remain unexplained. The sample contains 100,000 to 120,000 clones, approximately 86% of them found a single time. In total, the top ten clones hold 3% to 4% of the sample. Specimen: PBMCs. The receptors stem from a young woman in good health and CMV-seropositive.

The V gene is TRBV30, the J gene TRBJ1-5; D remains unclear. Germline V gene lookup returns CDR1 GTSNPN and CDR2 SVGIG (reference sequence). The CDR3 sequence is 13 residues long. Trimming cost V 7 bases and J 1 base, with 11 bases left between them. As DNA, the CDR3 is TGTGCCTCGGGAAGGGAGAGCAATCAGCCCCAGCATTTT. Its protein is CASGRESNQPQHF.

The genes are TRBV7-9 and TRBJ2-5, with D possibly being TRBD1 (6 bases). This CDR3 spans 12 amino acids. V lost 6 bases and J lost 9, with 14 bases in between. Germline V CDR1 and CDR2: SEHNR, FQNEAQ (reference sequence). The CDR3 nucleotides read TGTGCCAGCAGTTCCTCCACAGGGTCCCAGTACTTC. Translation gives CASSSSTGSQYF.

The rearrangement uses TRBV29-1 and TRBJ2-1, with TRBD2 identical over 12 bases. The junction had 7 bases not matched to a gene; V was cut back by 8 bases and J by 5 bases. This CDR3 region has 14 residues. Germline CDR1 SQVTM, CDR2 ANQGSEA. Written as DNA, the CDR3 is TGCAGCCTAGGACTAGCGGGGCCAAACAATGAGCAGTTCTTC. The encoded protein is CSLGLAGPNNEQFF.

The chain uses TRBV19 and TRBJ1-2; TRBD1 is a possible D gene (5 bases). Germline V gene data show CDR1 as LNHDA and CDR2 as SQIVND (reference sequence). V was clipped by 2 bases and J by 7 bases, with 11 bases between them. The CDR3 length is 13 residues. The DNA for the CDR3 is TGTGCCAGTAGTATATGGGGGGACTCTGGCTACACCTTC. Encoded protein: CASSIWGDSGYTF.

This clone has only one observation. The chain is built from TRBV5-5 and TRBJ1-2; 7 bases are a match to TRBD1. The germline V gene has CDR1 SGHKS and CDR2 YYEKEE (reference sequence). The J segment lost 5 bases and the V segment lost 0 bases, leaving 10 bases of the junction unmatched. The CDR3 has 16 amino acids. The CDR3 DNA sequence: TGTGCCAGCAGCTTGGGGGTTCCAGGGGGAGAGTATGGCTACACCTTC. Encoded protein: CASSLGVPGGEYGYTF.

The chain employs TRBV19 and TRBJ1-2, with D uncertain. The germline V gene encodes CDR1 LNHDA and CDR2 SQIVND (reference sequence). With 7 bases removed from V and 4 bases from J, the gap between germline ends came to 10 bases. The CDR3 runs 12 residues. CDR3 coding DNA: TGTGCCAGTACAGACTATGGCTATGGCTACACCTTC. It is translated as CASTDYGYGYTF. The whole variable domain, filled in from reference TRBV19 and TRBJ1-2, reads DGGITQSPKYLFRKEGQNVTLSCEQNLNHDAMYWYRQDPGQGLRLIYYSQIVNDFQKGDIAEGYSVSREKKESFPLTVTSAQKNPTAFYLCASTDYGYGYTFGSGTRLTVV.

The CDR3 reads CARSGSSGRTDTQYF. The DNA for the CDR3 is TGTGCCAGGTCAGGCTCTAGCGGGAGGACAGATACGCAGTATTTT. The chain has TRBV2 and TRBJ2-3, with TRBD2 matching over 11 bases. Germline lookup yields CDR1 SNHLY and CDR2 FYNNEI. V gave up 9 bases and J gave up 3 bases; unmatched junction bases: 8. This CDR3 is 15 amino acids long.

The chain links TRBV18 to TRBJ2-1, with 13 bases fitting TRBD2. Germline V CDR1 and CDR2: KGHSH, LQKENI. V lost 1 base, J lost 15 bases, and 12 bases stayed unmatched. The CDR3 length is 16 residues. CDR3 in DNA: TGTGCCAGCTCACCACGGAGGACTAGCGGGGGCCCTCTCGTGTTCTTC. Its translation: CASSPRRTSGGPLVFF.

The chain is built from TRBV28 and TRBJ2-1; the match to TRBD2 covers 7 bases. This CDR3 spans 14 amino acids. The ends lost 5 bases at V and 10 bases at J; junction bases unmatched: 11. Germline CDR1 MDHEN, CDR2 SYDVKM. In DNA form, the CDR3 reads TGTGCCAGCAGTCCCCCAGCGGGGTCAGGGGAGCAGTTCTTC. It encodes CASSPPAGSGEQFF.

The chain joins TRBV19 to TRBJ2-5, with a possible D match to TRBD2 (6 bases). Germline V gene lookup returns CDR1 LNHDA and CDR2 SQIVND (reference sequence). Trimming stripped 6 bases from V and 5 bases from J, with 19 bases between. This CDR3 is built from 15 residues. The CDR3 DNA follows: TGTGCCAGTAGCCCTTGGGGGATCGCGGGGGAGACCCAGTACTTC. Residues: CASSPWGIAGETQYF.